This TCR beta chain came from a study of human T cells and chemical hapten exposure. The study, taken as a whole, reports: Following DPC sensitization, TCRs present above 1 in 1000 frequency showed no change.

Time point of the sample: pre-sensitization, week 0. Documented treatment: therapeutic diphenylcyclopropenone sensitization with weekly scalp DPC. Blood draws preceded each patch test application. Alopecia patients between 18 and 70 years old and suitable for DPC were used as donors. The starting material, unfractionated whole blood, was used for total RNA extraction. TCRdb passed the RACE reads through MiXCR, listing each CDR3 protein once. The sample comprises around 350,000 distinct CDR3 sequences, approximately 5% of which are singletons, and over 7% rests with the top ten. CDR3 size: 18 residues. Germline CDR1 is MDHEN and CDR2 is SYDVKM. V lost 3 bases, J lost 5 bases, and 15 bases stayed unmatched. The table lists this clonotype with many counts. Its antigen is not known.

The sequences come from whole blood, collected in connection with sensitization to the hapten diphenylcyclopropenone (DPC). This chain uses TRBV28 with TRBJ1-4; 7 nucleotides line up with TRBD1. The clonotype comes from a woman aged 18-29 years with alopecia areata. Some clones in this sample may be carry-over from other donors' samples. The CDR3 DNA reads TGTGCCAGCAGTTTTTACCCGGGACAGTCGGTTAAGAATGAAAAACTGTTTTTT. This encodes CASSFYPGQSVKNEKLFF.